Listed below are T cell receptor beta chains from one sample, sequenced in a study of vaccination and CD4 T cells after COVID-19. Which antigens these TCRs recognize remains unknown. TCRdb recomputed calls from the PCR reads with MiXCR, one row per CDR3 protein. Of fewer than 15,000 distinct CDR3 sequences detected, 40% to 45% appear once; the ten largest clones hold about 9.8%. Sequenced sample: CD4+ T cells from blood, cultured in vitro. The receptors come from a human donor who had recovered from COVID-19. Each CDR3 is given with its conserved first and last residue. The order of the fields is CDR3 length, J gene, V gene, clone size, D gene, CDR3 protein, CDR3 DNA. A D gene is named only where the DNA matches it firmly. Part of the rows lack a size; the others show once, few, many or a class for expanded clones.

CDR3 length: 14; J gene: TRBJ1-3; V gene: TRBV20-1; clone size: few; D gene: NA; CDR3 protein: CSARGRFSGNTIYF; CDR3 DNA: TGCAGTGCTAGAGGCAGGTTCTCTGGAAACACCATATATTTT
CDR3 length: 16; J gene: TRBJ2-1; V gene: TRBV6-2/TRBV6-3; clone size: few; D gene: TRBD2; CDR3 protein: CASRLPGLGTHNEQFF; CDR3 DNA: TGTGCCAGCAGGCTACCGGGACTAGGTACCCACAATGAGCAGTTCTTC
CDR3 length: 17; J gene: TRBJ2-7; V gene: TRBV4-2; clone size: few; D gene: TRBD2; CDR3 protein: CASSQVPGTSGSYEQYF; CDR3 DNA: TGTGCCAGCAGCCAAGTCCCCGGGACTAGCGGCTCCTACGAGCAGTACTTC
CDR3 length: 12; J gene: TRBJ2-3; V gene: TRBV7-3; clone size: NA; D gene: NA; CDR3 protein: CASSRYLGEQYF; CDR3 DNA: TGTGCCAGCAGCCGTTACCTAGGGGAACAGTATTTT
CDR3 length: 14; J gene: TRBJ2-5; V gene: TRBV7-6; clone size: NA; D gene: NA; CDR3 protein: CASSLGGPRETQYF; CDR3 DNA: TGTGCCAGCAGCTTAGGGGGACCAAGAGAGACCCAGTACTTC
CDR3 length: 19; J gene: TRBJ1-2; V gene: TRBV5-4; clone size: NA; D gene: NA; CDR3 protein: CASSLRFDWSRVINYGYTF; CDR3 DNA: TGTGCCAGCAGCTTGCGCTTCGATTGGAGCAGGGTGATCAACTATGGCTACACCTTC
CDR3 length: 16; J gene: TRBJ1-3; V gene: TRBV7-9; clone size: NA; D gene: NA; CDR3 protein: CASSLLLGGAGNTIYF; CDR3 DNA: TGTGCCAGCAGCTTATTACTAGGAGGGGCTGGAAACACCATATATTTT
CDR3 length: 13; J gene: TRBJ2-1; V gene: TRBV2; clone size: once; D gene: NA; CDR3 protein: CASSASPRGEQFF; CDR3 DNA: TGTGCCAGCAGTGCGTCCCCTCGAGGTGAGCAGTTCTTC
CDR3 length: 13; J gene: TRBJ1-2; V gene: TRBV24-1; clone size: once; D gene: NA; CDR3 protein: CATSDRGEVGYTF; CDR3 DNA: TGTGCCACCAGTGATCGAGGGGAAGTTGGCTACACCTTC
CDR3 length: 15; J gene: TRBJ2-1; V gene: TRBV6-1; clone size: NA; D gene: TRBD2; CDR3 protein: CASRSEAGNENEQFF; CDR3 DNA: TGTGCCAGCCGGAGTGAAGCGGGAAATGAAAATGAGCAGTTCTTC
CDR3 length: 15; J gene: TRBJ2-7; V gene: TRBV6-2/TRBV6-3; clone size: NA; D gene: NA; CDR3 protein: CASSYPSRGNDEQYF; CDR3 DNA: TGTGCCAGCAGTTACCCGTCGAGGGGTAACGACGAGCAGTACTTC
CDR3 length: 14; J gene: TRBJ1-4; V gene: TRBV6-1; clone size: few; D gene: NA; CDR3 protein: CASKSGSMIEKLFF; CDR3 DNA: TGTGCCAGCAAATCAGGGTCAATGATTGAAAAACTGTTTTTT
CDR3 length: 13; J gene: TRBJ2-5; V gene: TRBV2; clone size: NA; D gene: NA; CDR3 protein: CASSAGERETQYF; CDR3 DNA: TGTGCCAGCAGTGCGGGGGAACGGGAGACCCAGTACTTC
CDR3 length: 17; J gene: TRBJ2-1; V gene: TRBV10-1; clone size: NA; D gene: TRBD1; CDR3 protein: CASHNEPTGGRNNEQFF; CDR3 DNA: TGCGCCAGCCATAACGAACCGACAGGGGGTAGGAACAATGAGCAGTTCTTC
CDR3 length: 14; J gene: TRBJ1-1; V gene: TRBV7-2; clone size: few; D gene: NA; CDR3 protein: CASSLWYRETEAFF; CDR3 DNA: TGTGCCAGCAGCTTATGGTACAGGGAGACTGAAGCTTTCTTT
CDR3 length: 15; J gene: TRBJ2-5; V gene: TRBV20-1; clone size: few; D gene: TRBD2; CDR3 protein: CSAPALAEGGETQYF; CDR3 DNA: TGCAGTGCTCCGGCACTAGCGGAGGGGGGGGAGACCCAGTACTTC
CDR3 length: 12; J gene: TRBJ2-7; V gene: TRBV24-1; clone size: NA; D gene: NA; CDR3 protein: CATSERGYEQYF; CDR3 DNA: TGTGCCACCAGTGAAAGAGGCTACGAGCAGTACTTC
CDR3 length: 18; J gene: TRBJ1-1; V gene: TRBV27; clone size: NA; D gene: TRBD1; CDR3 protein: CASSARTGGAEPNTEAFF; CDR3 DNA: TGTGCCAGCAGTGCTCGAACAGGGGGCGCGGAGCCGAACACTGAAGCTTTCTTT
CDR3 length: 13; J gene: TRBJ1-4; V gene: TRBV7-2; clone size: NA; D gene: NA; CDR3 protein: CASSFGHPEKLFF; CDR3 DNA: TGTGCCAGCAGCTTCGGGCATCCCGAAAAACTGTTTTTT
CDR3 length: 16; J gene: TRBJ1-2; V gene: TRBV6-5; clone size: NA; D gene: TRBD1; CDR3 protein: CASSSRGGDRGGGYTF; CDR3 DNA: TGTGCCAGCAGTTCCCGGGGTGGGGACAGGGGAGGAGGCTACACCTTC
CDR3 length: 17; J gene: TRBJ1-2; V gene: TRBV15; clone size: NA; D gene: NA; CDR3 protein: CATSSGIPGGANYGYTF; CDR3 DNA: TGTGCCACCAGCAGCGGAATCCCGGGGGGGGCGAACTATGGCTACACCTTC
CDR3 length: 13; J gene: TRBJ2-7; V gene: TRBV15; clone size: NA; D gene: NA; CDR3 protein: CATSPTGPQSRYF; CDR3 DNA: TGTGCCACCAGCCCTACCGGGCCTCAAAGCCGCTACTTC
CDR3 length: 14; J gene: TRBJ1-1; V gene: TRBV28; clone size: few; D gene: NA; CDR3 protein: CASRGGTVNTEAFF; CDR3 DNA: TGTGCCAGCAGGGGTGGGACCGTGAACACTGAAGCTTTCTTT
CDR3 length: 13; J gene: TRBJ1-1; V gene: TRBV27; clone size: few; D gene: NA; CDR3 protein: CASSLREGSEAFF; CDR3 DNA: TGTGCCAGCAGTTTAAGGGAGGGTTCGGAAGCTTTCTTT
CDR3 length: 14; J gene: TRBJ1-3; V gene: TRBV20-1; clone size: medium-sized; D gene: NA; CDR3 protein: CSARVRDSGNTIYF; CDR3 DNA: TGCAGTGCTAGGGTACGGGACTCTGGAAACACCATATATTTT
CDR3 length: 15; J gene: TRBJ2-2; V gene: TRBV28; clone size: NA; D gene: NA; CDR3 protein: CASKPSGPNTGELFF; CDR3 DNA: TGTGCCAGCAAACCGTCAGGGCCGAACACCGGGGAGCTGTTTTTT
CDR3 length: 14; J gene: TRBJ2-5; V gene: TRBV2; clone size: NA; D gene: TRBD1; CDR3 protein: CASRRDRGLETQYF; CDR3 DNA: TGTGCCAGCAGGCGGGACAGGGGTCTAGAGACCCAGTACTTC
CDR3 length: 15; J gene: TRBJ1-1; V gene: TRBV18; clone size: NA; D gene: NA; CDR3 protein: CASSPPWGLNTEAFF; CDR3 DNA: TGTGCCAGCTCACCACCGTGGGGCCTAAACACTGAAGCTTTCTTT
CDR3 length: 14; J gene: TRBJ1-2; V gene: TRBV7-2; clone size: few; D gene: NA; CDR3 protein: CASSLVLQGTGYTF; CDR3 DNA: TGTGCCAGCAGCTTAGTTTTACAGGGTACGGGCTACACCTTC
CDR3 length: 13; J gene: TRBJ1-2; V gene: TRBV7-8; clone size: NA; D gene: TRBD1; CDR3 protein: CASSPRGLGGYTF; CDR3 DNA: TGTGCCAGCAGCCCGAGGGGGCTAGGTGGCTACACCTTC
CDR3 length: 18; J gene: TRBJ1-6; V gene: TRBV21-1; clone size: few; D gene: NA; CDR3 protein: CASSKVRGQHSYNSPLHF; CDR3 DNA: TGTGCCAGCAGCAAAGTCCGGGGACAGCACTCCTATAATTCACCCCTCCACTTT
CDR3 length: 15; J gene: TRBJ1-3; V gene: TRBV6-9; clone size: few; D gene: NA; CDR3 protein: CASSIPFISGNTIYF; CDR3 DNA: TGTGCCAGCTCCATTCCGTTCATCTCTGGAAACACCATATATTTT
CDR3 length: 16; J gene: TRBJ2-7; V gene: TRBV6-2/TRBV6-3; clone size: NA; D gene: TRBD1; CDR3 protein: CASTEGPGTGANEQYF; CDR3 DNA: TGTGCCAGCACCGAGGGGCCAGGGACAGGGGCCAACGAGCAGTACTTC
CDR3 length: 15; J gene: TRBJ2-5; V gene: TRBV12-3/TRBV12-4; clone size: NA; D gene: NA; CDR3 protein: CASRGKGGRRETQYF; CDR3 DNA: TGTGCCAGCAGGGGGAAGGGGGGACGGAGAGAGACCCAGTACTTC
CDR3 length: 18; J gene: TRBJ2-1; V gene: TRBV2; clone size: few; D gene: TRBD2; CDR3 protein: CASSEARGGGASYNEQFF; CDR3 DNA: TGTGCCAGCAGTGAAGCGCGAGGCGGGGGGGCATCCTACAATGAGCAGTTCTTC
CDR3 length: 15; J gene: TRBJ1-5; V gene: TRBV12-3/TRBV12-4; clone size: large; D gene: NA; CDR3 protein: CASSPTGNPGQPQHF; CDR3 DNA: TGTGCCAGCAGTCCTACAGGGAATCCGGGTCAGCCCCAGCATTTT
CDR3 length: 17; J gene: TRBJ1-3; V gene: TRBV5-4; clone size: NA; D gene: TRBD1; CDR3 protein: CASSLSGTVNSGNTIYF; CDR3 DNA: TGTGCCAGCAGCTTGTCCGGGACAGTAAACTCTGGAAACACCATATATTTT
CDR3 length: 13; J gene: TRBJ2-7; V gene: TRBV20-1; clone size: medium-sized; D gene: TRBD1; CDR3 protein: CSAERQGTYEQYF; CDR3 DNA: TGCAGTGCTGAAAGACAGGGTACCTACGAGCAGTACTTC
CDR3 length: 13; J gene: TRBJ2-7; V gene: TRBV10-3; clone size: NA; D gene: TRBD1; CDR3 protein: CAISGDRGYEQYF; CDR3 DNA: TGTGCCATCAGCGGAGACAGGGGCTACGAGCAGTACTTC
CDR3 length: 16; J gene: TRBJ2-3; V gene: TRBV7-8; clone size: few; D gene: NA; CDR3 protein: CASSLGGRGISDTQYF; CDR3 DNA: TGTGCCAGCAGCTTAGGCGGCAGGGGTATTTCAGATACGCAGTATTTT
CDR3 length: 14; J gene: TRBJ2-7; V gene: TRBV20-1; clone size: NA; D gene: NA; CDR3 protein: CSARGRTNPNEQYF; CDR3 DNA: TGCAGTGCTAGAGGTCGGACAAACCCAAACGAGCAGTACTTC
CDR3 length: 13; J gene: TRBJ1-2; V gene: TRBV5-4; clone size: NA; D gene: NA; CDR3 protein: CASSFKGNSGYTF; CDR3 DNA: TGTGCCAGCAGCTTCAAGGGGAACTCTGGCTACACCTTC
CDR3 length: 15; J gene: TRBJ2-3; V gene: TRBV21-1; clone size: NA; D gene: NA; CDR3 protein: CASNEMGASTDTQYF; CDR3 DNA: TGTGCCAGCAACGAAATGGGAGCTAGCACAGATACGCAGTATTTT
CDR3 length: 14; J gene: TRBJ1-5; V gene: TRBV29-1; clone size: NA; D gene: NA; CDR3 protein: CSDRILGGNQPQHF; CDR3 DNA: TGCAGCGATAGGATATTGGGTGGCAATCAGCCCCAGCATTTT
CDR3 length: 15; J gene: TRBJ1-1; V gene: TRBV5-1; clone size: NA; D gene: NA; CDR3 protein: CASSLDSSVNTEAFF; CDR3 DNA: TGCGCCAGCAGCTTGGATAGCTCTGTGAACACTGAAGCTTTCTTT
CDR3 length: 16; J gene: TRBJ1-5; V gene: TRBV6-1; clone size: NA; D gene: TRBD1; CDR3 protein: CASTKDRVAGNQPQHF; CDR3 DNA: TGTGCCAGCACCAAAGACAGGGTAGCGGGCAATCAGCCCCAGCATTTT
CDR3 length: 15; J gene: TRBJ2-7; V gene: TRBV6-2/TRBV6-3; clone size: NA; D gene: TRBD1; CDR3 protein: CASRISGTATYEQYF; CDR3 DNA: TGTGCCAGCAGGATATCCGGGACAGCAACCTACGAGCAGTACTTC
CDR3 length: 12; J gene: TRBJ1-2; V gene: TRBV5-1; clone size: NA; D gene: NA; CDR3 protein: CASSSTGFGYTF; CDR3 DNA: TGCGCCAGCAGCTCTACAGGGTTTGGCTACACCTTC
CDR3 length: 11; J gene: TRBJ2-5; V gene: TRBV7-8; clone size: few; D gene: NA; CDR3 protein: CASSLRGRPYF; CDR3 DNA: TGTGCCAGCAGCTTAAGGGGACGGCCGTACTTC
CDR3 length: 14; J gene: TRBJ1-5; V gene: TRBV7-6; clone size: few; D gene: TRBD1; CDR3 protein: CASSSQGGNQPQHF; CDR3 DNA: TGTGCCAGCAGCTCACAGGGGGGAAATCAGCCCCAGCATTTT
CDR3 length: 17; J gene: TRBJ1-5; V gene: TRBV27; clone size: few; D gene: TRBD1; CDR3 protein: CASRDGTGTGRIQPQHF; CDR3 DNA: TGTGCCAGCAGGGATGGAACCGGGACAGGGAGGATTCAGCCCCAGCATTTT
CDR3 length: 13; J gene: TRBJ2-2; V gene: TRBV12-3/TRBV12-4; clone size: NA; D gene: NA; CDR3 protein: CASSDREAGEQFF; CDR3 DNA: TGTGCCAGCAGTGACAGGGAGGCCGGGGAGCAGTTTTTT
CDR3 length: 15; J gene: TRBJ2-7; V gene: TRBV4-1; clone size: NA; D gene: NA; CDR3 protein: CASSQLLSRDHEQYF; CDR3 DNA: TGCGCCAGCAGCCAACTTCTTAGTAGAGACCACGAGCAGTACTTC
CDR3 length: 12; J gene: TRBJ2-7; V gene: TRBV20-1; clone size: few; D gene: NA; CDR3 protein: CSARTRDYEQYF; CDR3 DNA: TGCAGTGCGCGCACCAGGGACTACGAGCAGTACTTC